The 14 T cell receptor beta chains below come from one sample, sequenced in a study of T cells expressing NK-cell markers. TCRdb processed the 5' RACE reads again and assigns one entry to each CDR3 protein, with no DNA. Its listing shows about 440,000 distinct CDR3 sequences. The sample comprised blood T cells: a sorted CD56 or NKG2C T cell subset, CD4+ or CD8+ T cells, or bulk PBMC T cells (not recorded which). Receptors were obtained from a woman between 18 and 70 years old in good health.

The chain couples TRBV7-9 to TRBJ2-7. The V gene's germline CDR1 is SEHNR and CDR2 FQNEAQ (reference sequence). The CDR3 extends over 14 amino acids. CDR3 sequence: CASSLLLTAYEQYF.

The chain is built from TRBV6-6 and TRBJ2-1; the TRBD1 assignment by TCRdb is unverifiable without DNA. Germline V gene data show CDR1 as MNHNY and CDR2 as SVGAGI (reference sequence). This CDR3 is built from 13 residues. CDR3 residues: CASSRTGGVGQFF.

The chain links TRBV19 to TRBJ1-5; TCRdb lists TRBD1, though no DNA is available to test this call. This CDR3 is 12 amino acids long. Germline CDR1 and CDR2: LNHDA and SQIVND (reference sequence). CDR3 region: CATREGGQPQHF.

This sequence joins TRBV7-2 and TRBJ2-7; TCRdb outputs TRBD2, but without DNA this stays unchecked. This CDR3 region has 15 residues. The germline CDR1 and CDR2 sequences are SGHTA and FQGNSA. The CDR3 loop reads CASSKKAGVGDEQYF.

The chain links TRBV10-2 to TRBJ1-2. This CDR3 region has 12 residues. Per the germline V gene, CDR1 is WSHSY and CDR2 is SAAADI. CDR3 amino acids: CASSESIYGYTF.

The rearrangement uses TRBV4-1 and TRBJ1-1; no DNA is available, so the TRBD1 call from TCRdb remains unchecked. CDR3 length: 17 residues. Germline CDR1 MGHRA, CDR2 YSYEKL. The CDR3 spells CASSQAPPRFLNTEAFF.

The chain employs TRBV7-2 and TRBJ1-1. The CDR3 totals 11 residues. Germline-derived CDR1 and CDR2 are SGHTA and FQGNSA. The CDR3 protein is CASSHQIGAFF. The full variable domain, with the rest looked up from reference TRBV7-2 and TRBJ1-1, is GAGVSQSPSNKVTEKGKDVELRCDPISGHTALYWYRQSLGQGLEFLIYFQGNSAPDKSGLPSDRFSAERTGGSVSTLTIQRTQQEDSAVYLCASSHQIGAFFGQGTRLTVV.

This chain connects TRBV7-8 to TRBJ2-2; lacking DNA, the TRBD2 call made by TCRdb goes unchecked. The germline gives CDR1 SGHVS, CDR2 FQNEAQ. The length of the CDR3 is 15 residues. CDR3 sequence reads: CASSLLLAGTGELFF.

The chain carries TRBV20-1 and TRBJ2-1. This CDR3 is 14 amino acids long. Germline V lookup: CDR1 DFQATT, CDR2 SNEGSKA (reference sequence). This CDR3 is CSARDGTHYNEQFF.

The gene calls are TRBV18 and TRBJ2-1; without DNA, the TCRdb call of TRBD1 cannot be checked. The CDR3 is 15 residues long. CDR1 and CDR2 from the germline V gene are KGHSH and LQKENI. The CDR3 is CASSHTGGEPNEQFF.

The CDR3 is CASSMGLRGGTGELFF. V gene TRBV5-5 combines with J gene TRBJ2-2; TCRdb outputs TRBD1, but without DNA this stays unchecked. This CDR3 is built from 16 residues. CDR1 is SGHKS and CDR2 is YYEKEE in the germline V gene (reference sequence).

This chain links TRBV6-2 or TRBV6-3 with TRBJ1-1; as DNA is missing, the TRBD1 call by TCRdb cannot be tested. Looked up from germline, CDR1 is MNHEY and CDR2 is SVGEGT. CDR3 length: 15 residues. The CDR3 is CASSYGTGMNTEAFF.

The chain couples TRBV10-3 to TRBJ1-5; TCRdb designates TRBD1, a call that cannot be tested without DNA. The CDR3 consists of 14 residues. Germline CDR1 reads ENHRY; CDR2 reads SYGVKD. The CDR3 region is CAISGGDRGQPQHF.

The V gene is TRBV20-1, the J gene TRBJ1-4; TCRdb lists TRBD1, though no DNA is available to test this call. This CDR3 is 15 amino acids long. Per the germline V gene, CDR1 is DFQATT and CDR2 is SNEGSKA (reference sequence). This chain's CDR3 is CSARDANSGYEKLFF.